This T cell receptor beta chain is drawn from a study of radiation and T cells in renal cell carcinoma. The study's findings and limits: In blood, top tumor clones expanded by 2 weeks, shrinking by 4.

Concerning this clone itself: Its specificity is unknown.

The time point is: baseline pretreatment blood. Regarding treatment: 15 Gy SBRT to primary tumor, nephrectomy 4 weeks later. Radiation-treated patients gave blood at baseline, week 2 and week 4. The tumor was a clear cell renal cell carcinoma. V lost 3 bases, J lost 5 bases, and 3 bases stayed unmatched. CDR1 is SGHRS, CDR2 YFSETQ, per germline. The CDR3 consists of 14 residues. Method: immunoSEQ multiplex PCR; TCRdb's copy keeps in-frame clones and lacks some. The data hold about 130,000 clones, with about four fifths observed a single time. This specimen was blood, taken from a patient whose treatment included radiotherapy and nephrectomy. The receptor comes from an older woman with renal cell carcinoma. The V call is TRBV5-1, the J call TRBJ2-5; 11 positions agree with TRBD2. CDR3 bases: TGCGCCAGCAGCTCCAGGACTAGCGGGGAGACCCAGTACTTC. Protein: CASSSRTSGETQYF.